This TCR beta chain was retrieved from a study of blood T cells in healthy people across ages. Sample-barcoded 5' priming and a J-beta primer mix drove a second PCR of about 7 to 12 cycles. Carrying 12 random nucleotides, a template-switch adaptor labeled each individual cDNA molecule. TCRdb recomputed calls from the 5' RACE reads with MiXCR, one row per CDR3 protein. The sample holds about 1.1 million distinct CDR3 sequences, more than 30% seen once. This clonotype has a handful of counts. V shed 5 bases, J shed 14 bases, and the junction held 22 bases outside the gene matches. Germline V gene sequence: CDR1 DFQATT, CDR2 SNEGSKA (reference sequence). This CDR3 is 18 amino acids long.

The J gene is TRBJ1-6, the V gene TRBV20-1, with TRBD1 matching 12 bases. The source is a young man in good health. The source material was blood. The CDR3 bases are TGCAGTGCTTACGCTACCCCGGGACAGGGGGCTCCGCTGGTCACCCTCCACTTT. This sequence encodes CSAYATPGQGAPLVTLHF.